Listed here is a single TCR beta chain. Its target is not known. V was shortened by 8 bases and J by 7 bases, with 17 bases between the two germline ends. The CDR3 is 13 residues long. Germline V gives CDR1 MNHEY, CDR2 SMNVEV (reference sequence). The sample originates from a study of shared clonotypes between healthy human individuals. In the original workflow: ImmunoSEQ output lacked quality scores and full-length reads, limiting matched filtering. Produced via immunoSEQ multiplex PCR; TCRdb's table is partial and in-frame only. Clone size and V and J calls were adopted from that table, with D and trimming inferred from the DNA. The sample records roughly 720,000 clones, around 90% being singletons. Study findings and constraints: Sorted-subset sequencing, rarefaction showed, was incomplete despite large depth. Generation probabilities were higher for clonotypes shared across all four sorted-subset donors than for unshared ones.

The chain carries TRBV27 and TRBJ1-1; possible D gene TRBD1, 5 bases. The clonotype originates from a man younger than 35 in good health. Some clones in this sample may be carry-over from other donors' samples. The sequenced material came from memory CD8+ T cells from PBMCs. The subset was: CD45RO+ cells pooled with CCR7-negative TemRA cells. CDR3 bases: TGTGCCAGCTCCCCCCGTGGGGGACTTGAAGCTTTCTTT. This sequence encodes CASSPRGGLEAFF.